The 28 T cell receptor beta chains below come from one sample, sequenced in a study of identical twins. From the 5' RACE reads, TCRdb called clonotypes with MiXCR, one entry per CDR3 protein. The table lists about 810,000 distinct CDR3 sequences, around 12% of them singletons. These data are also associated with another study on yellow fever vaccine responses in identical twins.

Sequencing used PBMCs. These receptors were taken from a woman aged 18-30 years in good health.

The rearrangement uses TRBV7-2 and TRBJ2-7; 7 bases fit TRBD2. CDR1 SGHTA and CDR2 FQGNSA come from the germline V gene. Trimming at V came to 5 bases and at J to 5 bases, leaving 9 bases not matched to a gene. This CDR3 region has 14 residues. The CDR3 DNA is TGTGCCAGCAGCCGCGACCCGACTAGCAACGAGCAGTACTTC. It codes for CASSRDPTSNEQYF.

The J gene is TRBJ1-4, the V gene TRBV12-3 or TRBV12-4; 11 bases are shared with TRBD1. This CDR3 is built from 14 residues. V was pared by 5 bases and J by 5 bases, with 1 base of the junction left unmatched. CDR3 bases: TGTGCCAGCAGTCGGGACAGGGGGAATGAAAAACTGTTTTTT. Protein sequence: CASSRDRGNEKLFF.

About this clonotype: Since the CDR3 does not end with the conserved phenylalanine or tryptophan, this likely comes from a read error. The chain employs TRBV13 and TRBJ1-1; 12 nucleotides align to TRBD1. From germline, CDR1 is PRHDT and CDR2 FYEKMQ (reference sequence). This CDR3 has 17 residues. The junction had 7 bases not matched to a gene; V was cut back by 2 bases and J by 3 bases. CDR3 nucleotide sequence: TGTGCCAGCAGCTTACTTGGGACAGGGGGCCGGGACACTGAAGCTTTCCTT. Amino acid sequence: CASSLLGTGGRDTEAFL.

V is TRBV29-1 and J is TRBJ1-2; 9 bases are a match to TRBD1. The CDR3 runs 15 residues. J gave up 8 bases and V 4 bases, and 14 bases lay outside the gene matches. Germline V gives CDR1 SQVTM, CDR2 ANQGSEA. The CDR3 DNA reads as TGCAGCGTTGGAGCCTCCGGGACAGGGAGTGGAGGCTACACCTTC. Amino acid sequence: CSVGASGTGSGGYTF.

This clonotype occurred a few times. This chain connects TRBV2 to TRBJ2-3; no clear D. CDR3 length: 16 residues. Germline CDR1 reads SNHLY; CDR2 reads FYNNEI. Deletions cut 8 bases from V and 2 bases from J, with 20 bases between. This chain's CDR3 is CASSEPAGRPTDTQYF. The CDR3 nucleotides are TGTGCCAGCTCAGAGCCGGCCGGACGCCCCACAGATACGCAGTATTTT. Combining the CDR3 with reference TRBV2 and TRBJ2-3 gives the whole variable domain EPEVTQTPSHQVTQMGQEVILRCVPISNHLYFYWYRQILGQKVEFLVSFYNNEISEKSEIFDDQFSVERPDGSNFTLKIRSTKLEDSAMYFCASSEPAGRPTDTQYFGPGTRLTVL.

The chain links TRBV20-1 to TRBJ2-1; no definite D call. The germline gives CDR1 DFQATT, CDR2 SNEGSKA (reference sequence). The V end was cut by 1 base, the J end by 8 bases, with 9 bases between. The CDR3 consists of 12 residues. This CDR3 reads CSARGAPYEQFF. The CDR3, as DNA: TGCAGTGCTAGAGGGGCCCCATATGAGCAGTTCTTC.

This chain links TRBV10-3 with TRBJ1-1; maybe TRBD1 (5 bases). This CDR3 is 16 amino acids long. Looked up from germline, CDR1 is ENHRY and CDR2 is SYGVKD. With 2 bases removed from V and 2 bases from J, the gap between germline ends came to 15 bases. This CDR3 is CAISEIWFRGNTEAFF. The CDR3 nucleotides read TGTGCCATCAGTGAGATTTGGTTTCGGGGCAACACTGAAGCTTTCTTT.

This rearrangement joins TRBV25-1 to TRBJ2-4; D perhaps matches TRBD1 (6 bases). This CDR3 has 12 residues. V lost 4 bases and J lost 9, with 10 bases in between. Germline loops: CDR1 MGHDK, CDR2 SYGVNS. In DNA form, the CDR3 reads TGTGCCAGCAGTGGTGCCAGGGGCATTCAGTACTTC. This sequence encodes CASSGARGIQYF.

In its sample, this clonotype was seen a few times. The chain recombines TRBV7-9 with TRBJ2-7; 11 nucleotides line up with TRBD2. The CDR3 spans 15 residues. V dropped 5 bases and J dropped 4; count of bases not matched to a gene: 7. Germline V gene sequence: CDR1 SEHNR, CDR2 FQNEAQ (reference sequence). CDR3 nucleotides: TGTGCCAGCAGCCACGAGACTAGCGGGATATACGAGCAGTACTTC. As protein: CASSHETSGIYEQYF.

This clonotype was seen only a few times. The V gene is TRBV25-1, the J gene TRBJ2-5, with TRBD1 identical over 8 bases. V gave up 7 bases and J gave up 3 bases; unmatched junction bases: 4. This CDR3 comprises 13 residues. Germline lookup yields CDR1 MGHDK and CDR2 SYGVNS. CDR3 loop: CASIKQGEETQYF. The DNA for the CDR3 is TGTGCCAGCATCAAACAGGGGGAAGAGACCCAGTACTTC.

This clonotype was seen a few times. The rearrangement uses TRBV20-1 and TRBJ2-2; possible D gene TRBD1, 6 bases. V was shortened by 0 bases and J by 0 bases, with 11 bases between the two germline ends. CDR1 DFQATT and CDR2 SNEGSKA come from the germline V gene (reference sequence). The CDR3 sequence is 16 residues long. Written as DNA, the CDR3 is TGCAGTGCTAGAGACTCAGGGGCAACGAACACCGGGGAGCTGTTTTTT. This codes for CSARDSGATNTGELFF.

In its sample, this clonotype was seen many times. CDR3 sequence reads: CASSLAARWEDTQYF. CDR3 coding DNA: TGTGCCAGCAGCTTAGCCGCTAGATGGGAAGATACGCAGTATTTT. V and J are TRBV7-2 and TRBJ2-3; no reliable D call. The CDR3 sequence is 15 residues long. Germline V gene sequence: CDR1 SGHTA, CDR2 FQGNSA. V dropped 0 bases and J dropped 5 bases, with 12 bases sitting between them.

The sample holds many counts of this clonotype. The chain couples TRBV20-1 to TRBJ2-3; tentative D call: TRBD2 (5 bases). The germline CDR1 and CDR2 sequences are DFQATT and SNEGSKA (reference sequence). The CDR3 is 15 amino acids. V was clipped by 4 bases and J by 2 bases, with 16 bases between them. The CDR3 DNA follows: TGCAGTGCTAAAGACCCGGGAAAAACCACAGATACGCAGTATTTT. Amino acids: CSAKDPGKTTDTQYF.

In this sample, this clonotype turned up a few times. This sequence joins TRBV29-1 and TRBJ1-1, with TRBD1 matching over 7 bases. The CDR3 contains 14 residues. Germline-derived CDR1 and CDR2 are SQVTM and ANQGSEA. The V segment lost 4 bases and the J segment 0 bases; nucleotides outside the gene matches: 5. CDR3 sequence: CSVGGTDMNTEAFF. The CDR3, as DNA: TGCAGCGTTGGAGGGACAGACATGAACACTGAAGCTTTCTTT.

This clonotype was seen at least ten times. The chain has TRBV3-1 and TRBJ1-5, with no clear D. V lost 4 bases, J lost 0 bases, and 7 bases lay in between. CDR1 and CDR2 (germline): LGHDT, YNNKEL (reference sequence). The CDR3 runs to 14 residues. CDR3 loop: CASSPQYSNQPQHF. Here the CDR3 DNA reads TGTGCCAGCAGCCCCCAGTATAGCAATCAGCCCCAGCATTTT.

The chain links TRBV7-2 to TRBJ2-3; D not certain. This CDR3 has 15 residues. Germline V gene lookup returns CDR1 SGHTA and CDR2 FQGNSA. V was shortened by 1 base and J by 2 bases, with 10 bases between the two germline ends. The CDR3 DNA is TGTGCCAGCAGCTTAGGGCCAGGTCCCACAGATACGCAGTATTTT. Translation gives CASSLGPGPTDTQYF.

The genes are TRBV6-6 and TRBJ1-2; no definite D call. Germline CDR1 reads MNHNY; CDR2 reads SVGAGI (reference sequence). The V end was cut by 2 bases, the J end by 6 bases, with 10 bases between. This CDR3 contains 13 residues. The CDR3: CASSYRGQDGYTF. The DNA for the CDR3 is TGTGCCAGCAGTTACCGTGGGCAGGATGGCTACACCTTC.

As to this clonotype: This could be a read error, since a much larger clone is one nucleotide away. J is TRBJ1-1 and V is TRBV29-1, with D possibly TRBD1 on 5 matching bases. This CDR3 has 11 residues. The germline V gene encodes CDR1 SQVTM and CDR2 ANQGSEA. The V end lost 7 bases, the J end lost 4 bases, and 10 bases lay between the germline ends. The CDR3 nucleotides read TGCAGCGAGGTTGGGGGCACTGAAGCTTTCTTT. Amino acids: CSEVGGTEAFF. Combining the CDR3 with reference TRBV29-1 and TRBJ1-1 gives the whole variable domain SAVISQKPSRDICQRGTSLTIQCQVDSQVTMMFWYRQQPGQSLTLIATANQGSEATYESGFVIDKFPISRPNLTFSTLTVSNMSPEDSSIYLCSEVGGTEAFFGQGTRLTVV.

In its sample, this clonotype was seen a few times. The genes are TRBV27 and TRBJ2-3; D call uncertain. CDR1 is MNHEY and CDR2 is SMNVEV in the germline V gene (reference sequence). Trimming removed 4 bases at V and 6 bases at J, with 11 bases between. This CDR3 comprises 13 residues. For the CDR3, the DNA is TGTGCCAGCAGTTCCCTCGCCGGGGATACGCAGTATTTT. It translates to CASSSLAGDTQYF.

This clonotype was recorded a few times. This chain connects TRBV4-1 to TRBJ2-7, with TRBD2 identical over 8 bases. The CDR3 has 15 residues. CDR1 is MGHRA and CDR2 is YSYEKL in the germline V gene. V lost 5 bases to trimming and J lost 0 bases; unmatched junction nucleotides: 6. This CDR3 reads CASSYSGGGSYEQYV. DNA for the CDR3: TGCGCCAGCAGCTACAGCGGGGGAGGCTCCTACGAGCAGTACGTC.

The CDR3 region has the DNA TGTGCCAGCAGTTTAAGACAGGGGTGGAACAATGAGCAGTTCTTC. This translates into CASSLRQGWNNEQFF. The chain links TRBV12-3 or TRBV12-4 to TRBJ2-1; 8 bases fit TRBD1. J gave up 5 bases and V 2 bases, and 5 bases lay outside the gene matches. The CDR3 runs 15 residues.

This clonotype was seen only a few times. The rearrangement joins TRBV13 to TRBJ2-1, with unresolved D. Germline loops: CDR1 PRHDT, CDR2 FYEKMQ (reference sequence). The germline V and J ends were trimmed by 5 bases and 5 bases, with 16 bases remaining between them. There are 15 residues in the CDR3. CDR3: CASSQRGPIHNEQFF. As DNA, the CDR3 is TGTGCCAGCAGCCAACGCGGACCCATCCACAATGAGCAGTTCTTC. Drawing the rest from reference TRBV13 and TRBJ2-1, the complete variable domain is AAGVIQSPRHLIKEKRETATLKCYPIPRHDTVYWYQQGPGQDPQFLISFYEKMQSDKGSIPDRFSAQQFSDYHSELNMSSLELGDSALYFCASSQRGPIHNEQFFGPGTRLTVL.

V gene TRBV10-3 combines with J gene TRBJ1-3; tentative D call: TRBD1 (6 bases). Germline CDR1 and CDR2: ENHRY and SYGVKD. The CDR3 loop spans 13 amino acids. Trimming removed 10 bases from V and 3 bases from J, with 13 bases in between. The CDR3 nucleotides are TGTGCCAGTACCAGGGGATTTGGAAACACCATATATTTT. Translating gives CASTRGFGNTIYF.

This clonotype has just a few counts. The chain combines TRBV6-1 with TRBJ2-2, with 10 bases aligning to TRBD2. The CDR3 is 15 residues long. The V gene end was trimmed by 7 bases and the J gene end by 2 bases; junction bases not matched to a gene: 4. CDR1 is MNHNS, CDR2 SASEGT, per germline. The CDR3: CASKTSGKNTGELFF. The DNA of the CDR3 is TGTGCCAGCAAAACTAGCGGGAAAAACACCGGGGAGCTGTTTTTT.

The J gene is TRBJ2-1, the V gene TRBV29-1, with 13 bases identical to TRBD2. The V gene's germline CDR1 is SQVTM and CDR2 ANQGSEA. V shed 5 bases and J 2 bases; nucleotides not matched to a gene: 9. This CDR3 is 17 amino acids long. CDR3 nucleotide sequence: TGCAGCGTTCGACAGGGGACTAGCGGGATAACCTACAATGAGCAGTTCTTC. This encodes CSVRQGTSGITYNEQFF.

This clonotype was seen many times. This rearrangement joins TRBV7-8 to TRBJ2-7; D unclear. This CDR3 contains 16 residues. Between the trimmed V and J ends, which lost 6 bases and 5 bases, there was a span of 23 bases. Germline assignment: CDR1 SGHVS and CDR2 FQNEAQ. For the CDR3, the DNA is TGTGCCAGCAGTCGACTGGGCCGTGAAGGGTCCCACGAGCAGTACTTC. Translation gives CASSRLGREGSHEQYF.

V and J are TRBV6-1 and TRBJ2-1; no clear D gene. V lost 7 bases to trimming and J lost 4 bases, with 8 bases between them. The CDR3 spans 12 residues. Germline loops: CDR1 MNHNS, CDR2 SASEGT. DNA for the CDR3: TGTGCCAGCAAGGATGTATACAATGAGCAGTTCTTC. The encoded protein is CASKDVYNEQFF.

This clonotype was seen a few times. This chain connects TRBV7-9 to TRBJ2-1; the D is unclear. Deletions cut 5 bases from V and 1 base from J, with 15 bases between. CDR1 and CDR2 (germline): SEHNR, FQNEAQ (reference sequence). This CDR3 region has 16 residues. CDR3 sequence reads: CASSRRTHLSYNEQFF. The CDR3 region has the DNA TGTGCCAGCAGCCGCCGGACCCACTTATCCTACAATGAGCAGTTCTTC.